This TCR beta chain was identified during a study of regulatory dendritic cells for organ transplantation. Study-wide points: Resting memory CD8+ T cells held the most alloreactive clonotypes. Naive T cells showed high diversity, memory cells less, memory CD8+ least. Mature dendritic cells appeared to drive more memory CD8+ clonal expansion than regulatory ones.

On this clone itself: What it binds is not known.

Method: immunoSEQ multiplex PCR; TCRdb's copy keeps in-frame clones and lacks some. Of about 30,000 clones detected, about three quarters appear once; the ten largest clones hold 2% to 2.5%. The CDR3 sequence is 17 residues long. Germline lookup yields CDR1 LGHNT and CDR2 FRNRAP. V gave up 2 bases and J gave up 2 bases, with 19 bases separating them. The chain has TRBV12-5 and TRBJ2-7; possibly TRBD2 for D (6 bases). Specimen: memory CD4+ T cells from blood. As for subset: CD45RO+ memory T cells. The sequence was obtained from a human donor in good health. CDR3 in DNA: TGTGCTAGTGGTTTGCCGACCCTGGGGACTTCACCCTACGAGCAGTACTTC. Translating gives CASGLPTLGTSPYEQYF.